The 17 T cell receptor beta chains reported below all come from one sample, sequenced in a study of blood T cells in healthy people across ages. A sample-barcoded 5' primer and a J-beta primer mix were used in a second PCR of about 6 to 11 cycles. Via MiXCR, TCRdb re-called the 5' RACE reads, giving one row per CDR3 protein. The table lists roughly 1.7 million distinct CDR3 sequences, about 35% of them singletons. The sample comprised blood. The receptors derive from a woman in her 30s in good health.

The chain is built from TRBV5-1 and TRBJ1-2; D gene uncertain. The CDR3 is 16 residues long. The germline CDR1 and CDR2 sequences are SGHRS and YFSETQ. The germline V and J ends were trimmed by 4 bases and 1 base, with 17 bases remaining between them. CDR3 residues: CASSPAGGSYNYGYTF. As DNA, the CDR3 is TGCGCCAGCAGCCCGGCGGGTGGTTCTTATAACTATGGCTACACCTTC.

The chain employs TRBV3-1 and TRBJ2-3, with D maybe TRBD2 (5 bases). The CDR3 length is 14 residues. The germline V gene encodes CDR1 LGHDT and CDR2 YNNKEL (reference sequence). Trimming stripped 4 bases from V and 4 bases from J, with 12 bases between. The CDR3 region has the DNA TGTGCCAGCAGCCCCGCCACCGGGGCAGATACGCAGTATTTT. Amino acids: CASSPATGADTQYF.

This clonotype was seen at least ten times. The chain has TRBV6-6 and TRBJ2-7, with TRBD1 matching 11 bases. Trimming removed 6 bases from V and 2 bases from J; junction bases left unmatched: 3. The CDR3 is 14 residues long. CDR1 is MNHNY, CDR2 SVGAGI, per germline (reference sequence). DNA of the CDR3: TGTGCCAGCAGACCGGGACAGGGGGCCTACGAGCAGTACTTC. This sequence encodes CASRPGQGAYEQYF.

The V call is TRBV3-1, the J call TRBJ1-2; 7 positions match TRBD1. The CDR3 length is 14 residues. Germline V lookup: CDR1 LGHDT, CDR2 YNNKEL (reference sequence). After removal of 1 base from V and 4 bases from J, the junction contained 3 bases not matched to a gene. The DNA of the CDR3 is TGTGCCAGCAGCCAAGCGGGACAGACCTATGGCTACACCTTC. It yields the protein CASSQAGQTYGYTF. The whole variable domain, filled in from reference TRBV3-1 and TRBJ1-2, reads DTAVSQTPKYLVTQMGNDKSIKCEQNLGHDTMYWYKQDSKKFLKIMFSYNNKELIINETVPNRFSPKSPDKAHLNLHINSLELGDSAVYFCASSQAGQTYGYTFGSGTRLTVV.

This clonotype has more than one count but fewer than ten. The rearrangement uses TRBV7-9 and TRBJ1-6; D unclear. Germline values: CDR1 SEHNR, CDR2 FQNEAQ (reference sequence). V lost 11 bases and J 3 bases, leaving 11 bases between the germline ends. The CDR3 is 13 amino acids. The CDR3 bases are TGTGCCGGGGATGACGGCTATAATTCACCCCTCCACTTT. Protein sequence: CAGDDGYNSPLHF.

The chain employs TRBV2 and TRBJ2-1, with D maybe TRBD1 (5 bases). V was cut by 1 base and J by 0 bases, with 7 bases left in between. The germline CDR1 and CDR2 sequences are SNHLY and FYNNEI. The CDR3 is 15 residues long. CDR3 DNA: TGTGCCAGCAGTGAAGGCAGGGACTCCTACAATGAGCAGTTCTTC. The encoded protein is CASSEGRDSYNEQFF. The full variable domain, with the rest looked up from reference TRBV2 and TRBJ2-1, is EPEVTQTPSHQVTQMGQEVILRCVPISNHLYFYWYRQILGQKVEFLVSFYNNEISEKSEIFDDQFSVERPDGSNFTLKIRSTKLEDSAMYFCASSEGRDSYNEQFFGPGTRLTVL.

This clonotype was picked up a small number of times. The chain is built from TRBV27 and TRBJ2-4; 13 bases align to TRBD2. V trimming: 2 bases; J trimming: 3 bases; junction bases outside the gene matches: 1. The length of the CDR3 is 16 residues. Germline V lookup: CDR1 MNHEY, CDR2 SMNVEV (reference sequence). CDR3 nucleotide sequence: TGTGCCAGCAGTTTAGGACTAGCGGGAGTCAAAAACATTCAGTACTTC. It is translated as CASSLGLAGVKNIQYF.

The chain has TRBV30 and TRBJ1-1; 7 bases are shared with TRBD1. Germline-derived CDR1 and CDR2 are GTSNPN and SVGIG (reference sequence). The junction had 3 bases not matched to a gene; V was cut back by 7 bases and J by 1 base. The length of the CDR3 is 12 residues. Here the CDR3 reads CASDRANTEAFF. CDR3 nucleotides: TGTGCCTCCGACAGGGCGAACACTGAAGCTTTCTTT.

V and J are TRBV5-1 and TRBJ2-7, with unresolved D. Germline V CDR1 and CDR2: SGHRS, YFSETQ. The CDR3 contains 16 residues. V was clipped by 4 bases and J by 5 bases, with 22 bases between them. The CDR3 DNA sequence: TGCGCCAGCAGCCCCGGCCCGGATATGGTTGAGAACGAGCAGTACTTC. Encoded protein: CASSPGPDMVENEQYF.

The chain is built from TRBV27 and TRBJ2-5; D is perhaps TRBD1 or TRBD2 (5 bases each). CDR3 length: 15 residues. Trimming took off 4 bases at V and 2 bases at J, with 14 bases between the two ends. CDR1 and CDR2 from the germline V gene are MNHEY and SMNVEV (reference sequence). CDR3 nucleotide sequence: TGTGCCAGCAGTTCGGGGACGTTTGTTCAAGAGACCCAGTACTTC. Encoded protein: CASSSGTFVQETQYF.

This clonotype was observed a handful of times. V is TRBV20-1 and J is TRBJ2-1, with no clear D. Trimming took 0 bases from V and 8 from J, leaving 11 bases between them. The CDR3 extends over 13 amino acids. Germline-derived CDR1 and CDR2 are DFQATT and SNEGSKA (reference sequence). The CDR3 DNA is TGCAGTGCTAGAGAGGGGTCGGGCGATGAGCAGTTCTTC. Protein product: CSAREGSGDEQFF.

The gene calls are TRBV10-3 and TRBJ2-3, with 13 bases matching TRBD2. CDR3 length equals 15 residues. Per germline, CDR1 ENHRY and CDR2 SYGVKD. The V segment lost 10 bases and the J segment 6 bases; nucleotides outside the gene matches: 10. The CDR3 region has the DNA TGTGCCACCCTCCGACTAGCGGGGGGCCAGGATACGCAGTATTTT. Residues: CATLRLAGGQDTQYF.

There are a few counts of this clonotype. This rearrangement joins TRBV4-3 to TRBJ2-7, with D tentatively TRBD1 (5 bases). V lost 4 bases, J lost 1 base, and 17 bases lay in between. From germline, CDR1 is LGHNA and CDR2 YSLEER. The CDR3 runs 16 residues. The CDR3 reads CASSPSAQGSSYEQYF. The CDR3 bases are TGCGCCAGCAGCCCCTCTGCCCAGGGTAGTTCCTACGAGCAGTACTTC.

Remarks on this clonotype: At one end the junction does not follow the germline gene, possibly because of a read error. J is TRBJ1-6 and V is TRBV4-1; 10 bases align to TRBD1. There are 19 residues in the CDR3. CDR1 and CDR2 from the germline V gene are MGHRA and YSYEKL. The CDR3 DNA reads TGCGCCAGCTGCCAAGGGGTTATTGGTGGGGACAGGGGCTTTTCACCCCTCCACTTT. Translation: CASCQGVIGGDRGFSPLHF.

The gene calls are TRBV15 and TRBJ1-2; D is uncertain. CDR1 and CDR2 from the germline V gene are LNHNV and YYDKDF (reference sequence). The CDR3 contains 14 residues. Trimming left V 0 bases short and J 8 bases short, with 13 bases between. The CDR3 sequence: CATSRESNLGGYTF. The CDR3 bases are TGTGCCACCAGCAGAGAGTCTAACCTTGGAGGCTACACCTTC.

This clonotype was found a few times. The J gene is TRBJ2-7, the V gene TRBV9; D may match TRBD1 or TRBD2 (5 bases each). Between the trimmed V and J ends, which lost 3 bases and 3 bases, there was a span of 13 bases. This CDR3 has 14 residues. The germline CDR1 and CDR2 sequences are SGDLS and YYNGEE. The CDR3 DNA is TGTGCCAGCAGCGGCCCGTCTGGGGGCTACGAGCAGTACTTC. Translating gives CASSGPSGGYEQYF.

This clonotype has a single count. This may arise from a read error, as a much more abundant clone is one base away. This sequence joins TRBV10-3 and TRBJ2-1; the match to TRBD2 covers 7 bases. Germline CDR1 reads ENHRY; CDR2 reads SYGVKD. There are 18 residues in the CDR3. The CDR3 DNA follows: TGTGCCATCAGTTCCGATTTTAGCGGGCAGAGCTCCTACAATGAGCGGTTCTTC. Translation gives CAISSDFSGQSSYNERFF.